One sample yielded the 5 T cell receptor beta chains listed below, sequenced in a study of siplizumab effects on memory and regulatory T cells. The antigens of these receptors remain unknown. Cells that made up the mixed lymphocyte reaction were cocultured at 37°C for more than five days. Sequencing used immunoSEQ multiplex PCR; TCRdb keeps in-frame clones, though not all of them. The sample has just under 8,000 clones; about 35% are singletons. The sample was CFSE-low (dividing) CD8+ T cells sorted from an allogeneic mixed lymphocyte reaction. These receptors were obtained from a human donor in good health; the cells came from an allogeneic mixed lymphocyte reaction.

This clone has more than one count but fewer than ten. The V call is TRBV21-1, the J call TRBJ1-1; the D call in the table, TRBD1, was not verified against the DNA. TRBV21-1 is annotated as a pseudogene. CDR3 length equals 16 residues. Written as DNA, the CDR3 is TGTGCCAGCAGCAAAGAGGGCAGGGTAAGGGGGACTGAAGCTTTCTTT. Translation: CASSKEGRVRGTEAFF.

The V call is TRBV7-2, the J call TRBJ2-7, with 9 nucleotides matching TRBD1. Germline trimming cut 5 bases from V and 1 base from J; bases unmatched to any gene: 3. From germline, CDR1 is SGHTA and CDR2 FQGNSA. This CDR3 has 14 amino acids. Here the CDR3 reads CASSVGQGSYEQYF. Written as DNA, the CDR3 is TGTGCCAGCAGCGTAGGACAGGGGTCCTACGAGCAGTACTTC. Filled out from reference TRBV7-2 and TRBJ2-7, the complete variable domain reads GAGVSQSPSNKVTEKGKDVELRCDPISGHTALYWYRQSLGQGLEFLIYFQGNSAPDKSGLPSDRFSAERTGGSVSTLTIQRTQQEDSAVYLCASSVGQGSYEQYFGPGTRLTVT.

The rearrangement uses TRBV4-3 and TRBJ2-7, with D hard to call. The V gene lost 4 bases and the J gene lost 2 bases, with 12 bases spanning the gap. The CDR3 is 14 residues long. From germline, CDR1 is LGHNA and CDR2 YSLEER. The CDR3 DNA reads as TGCGCCAGCAGCCCTGGACGAGGCCCCTACGAGCAGTACTTC. This gives the protein CASSPGRGPYEQYF.

The gene calls are TRBV4-1 and TRBJ2-2; 11 positions agree with TRBD2. Germline V CDR1 and CDR2: MGHRA, YSYEKL. V was clipped by 1 base and J by 4 bases; unmatched bases: 5. This CDR3 spans 17 amino acids. The CDR3 region has the DNA TGCGCCAGCAGCCAAGCAATAGCGGGAGGGCCCACCGGGGAGCTGTTTTTT. Protein sequence: CASSQAIAGGPTGELFF.

The chain uses TRBV7-9 and TRBJ2-7; TRBD1 is a possible D gene (6 bases). The CDR3 runs 14 residues. CDR1 is SEHNR, CDR2 FQNEAQ, per germline (reference sequence). V gave up 1 base and J gave up 6 bases, with 13 bases separating them. CDR3 nucleotides: TGTGCCAGCAGCTTAGGGGCCGGACAGAGCGAGCAGTACTTC. It translates to CASSLGAGQSEQYF.